This TCR beta chain stems from a study of blood T cell repertoires in COVID-19 (dated by TCRdb to the early 2020s). At the level of the whole study: Recovered participants in ImmuneRACE Cohort 3 were defined by two consecutive negative NP/OP PCR tests, clearance by a healthcare professional, or resolution of symptoms. The repertoires were released in a freely available public database meant as a resource for research on the immune response to SARS-CoV-2. Samples were obtained from the ongoing ImmuneRACE study (first 160 participants) and from over 1,000 subjects provided by 6 global collaborators. Nearly every sample came with metadata listing a de-identified subject ID, COVID-19 status, age in years and sex. The material from the prospective study consisted of cDNA or gDNA derived from T cells, B-cell-depleted T cells, or PBMCs. The collaborator samples originated in the United States, Italy and Spain and spanned the acute and convalescent phases of COVID-19. The dataset comprised deeply sampled blood TCRbeta repertoires from subjects exposed to, actively infected with, or recovered from COVID-19. Where HLA class I and class II types were available, the types were taken from metadata supplied by the sample provider, not from assay-based typing.

Paper-wide results and their limitations: How much clinical and demographic metadata was included differed by source and by participant, and the metadata was provided uncurated.

Comment on this clone: This receptor's antigen is unknown. Base-call qualities are not available, and no considerably larger clone is one nucleotide away.

The CDR3 has 18 amino acids, counting the end cysteine and phenylalanine. Only the CDR3 DNA is retained, 54 bases long and in frame from the first base. Taken from the germline V gene (reference sequence), the CDR1 and CDR2 loops are MNHNY and SVGAGI. Trimming takes 5 bases from V and 6 bases from J, and the germline ends sit 26 bases apart. TCRbeta CDR3 regions were amplified from genomic DNA by means of the immunoSEQ Assay, a bias-controlled multiplex PCR. The paper's processing steps were these. The number of nucleated cells in each sample was estimated by amplification of reference gene primers within the assay. Sequence reads were collapsed and filtered to measure the absolute abundance of every unique TCRbeta CDR3 rearrangement. For each sample, productive Simpson clonality was calculated as the square root of Simpson's diversity index across productive rearrangements. The table was pulled from immuneACCESS by TCRdb, which kept in-frame rearrangements only. Such tables lose some clones; where checked, under half of the loss comes from unresolved V genes, and the rest has no known cause. Clonal size and the V and J genes are those of that table, whereas D and trimming came from the DNA. The sample table holds around 360,000 clones, of which about 90% were seen once. Around 2% of the sample rests with the top ten.

Enrolling through a virtual design, the prospective study's participants ranged in age from roughly 18 to 95 years and lived across 24 United States geographic areas. To assign participants to cohorts, the prospective study relied on clinical history that participants themselves reported in a screening survey and a study questionnaire. Each participant in the prospective study had whole blood, serum and a nasopharyngeal or oropharyngeal swab collected by mobile phlebotomists. Prospective study participants could optionally give additional blood draws and questionnaires over a roughly 2-month period. Prospective study blood samples were shipped either frozen or at room temperature before DNA extraction.

The source of this sequence is a man aged 35 to 55 in a cohort exposed to, infected with or recovered from COVID-19 (not recorded which). The sequencing input was PBMCs or T cells enriched from blood (not recorded which). The V and J segments used are TRBV6-6 and TRBJ2-1; a tentative D match to TRBD1 spans 9 bases. The DNA is TGTGCCAGCAGTCCGGGACAGGGCTGGTCTAGCGGGCTCAATGAGCAGTTCTTC. Its translation reads: CASSPGQGWSSGLNEQFF.